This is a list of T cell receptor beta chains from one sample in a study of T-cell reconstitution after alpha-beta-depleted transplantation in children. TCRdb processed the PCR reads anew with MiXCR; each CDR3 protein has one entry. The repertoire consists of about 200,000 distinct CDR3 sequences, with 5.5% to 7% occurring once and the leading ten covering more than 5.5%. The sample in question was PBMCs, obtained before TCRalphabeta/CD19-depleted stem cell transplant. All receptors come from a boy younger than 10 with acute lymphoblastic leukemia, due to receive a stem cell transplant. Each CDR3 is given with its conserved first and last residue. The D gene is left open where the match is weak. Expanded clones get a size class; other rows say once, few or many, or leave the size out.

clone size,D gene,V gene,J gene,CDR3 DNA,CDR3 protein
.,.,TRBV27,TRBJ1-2,TGTGCCAGCAGGACTCCGCGGGAGAGCTATGGCTACACCTTC,CASRTPRESYGYTF
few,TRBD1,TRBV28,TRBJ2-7,TGTGCCAGCAGTAGAGTTGACAGGGCCCACGAGCAGTACTTC,CASSRVDRAHEQYF
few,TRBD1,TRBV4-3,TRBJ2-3,TGCGCCAGCAGCCAAGGATCTCTGGGACAGGGAGCTGATACGCAGTATTTT,CASSQGSLGQGADTQYF
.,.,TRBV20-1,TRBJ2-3,TGCAGTGCTAGAGGGGGGCCAGGGTCCACAGATACGCAGTATTTT,CSARGGPGSTDTQYF
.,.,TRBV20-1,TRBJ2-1,TGCAGTGCCATACACCCTAGCGTTTACTCCTACAATGAGCAGTTCTTC,CSAIHPSVYSYNEQFF
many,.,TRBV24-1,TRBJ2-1,TGTGCCACCAGTGACCCAAACCTCAGGGGAGAGCAGTTCTTC,CATSDPNLRGEQFF
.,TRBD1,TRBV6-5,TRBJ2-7,TGTGCCACCGGGACAGGGTCGAACGAGCAGTACTTC,CATGTGSNEQYF
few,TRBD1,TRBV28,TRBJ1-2,TGTGCCTCTACAGGGGCGCGAGATGGCTACACCTTC,CASTGARDGYTF
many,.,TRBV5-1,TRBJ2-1,TGCGCCAGCAGCTTGGCCTTGGGATACAATGAGCAGTTCTTC,CASSLALGYNEQFF
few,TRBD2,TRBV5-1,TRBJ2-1,TGCGCCAGCAGCTTGGTGCCTAGCGGTGCATTGGATGAGCAGTTCTTC,CASSLVPSGALDEQFF
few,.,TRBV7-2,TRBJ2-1,TGTGCCAGCAGCTCACGCCTGATTTCAAATGAGCAGTTCTTC,CASSSRLISNEQFF
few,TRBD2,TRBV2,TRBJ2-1,TGTGCCAGCAAAGCGGGAGGTTCAAATGAGCAGTTCTTC,CASKAGGSNEQFF
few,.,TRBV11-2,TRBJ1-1,TGTGCCAGCAGCTTAAATCTCCATCTCGTAAGGAACACTGAAGCTTTCTTT,CASSLNLHLVRNTEAFF
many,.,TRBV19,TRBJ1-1,TGTGCCAGTAGTATAAACACTGAAGCTTTCTTT,CASSINTEAFF
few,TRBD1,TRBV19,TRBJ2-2,TGTGCCAGTAGTAATGGTCTAACAGGGGCCACCGGGGAGCTGTTTTTT,CASSNGLTGATGELFF